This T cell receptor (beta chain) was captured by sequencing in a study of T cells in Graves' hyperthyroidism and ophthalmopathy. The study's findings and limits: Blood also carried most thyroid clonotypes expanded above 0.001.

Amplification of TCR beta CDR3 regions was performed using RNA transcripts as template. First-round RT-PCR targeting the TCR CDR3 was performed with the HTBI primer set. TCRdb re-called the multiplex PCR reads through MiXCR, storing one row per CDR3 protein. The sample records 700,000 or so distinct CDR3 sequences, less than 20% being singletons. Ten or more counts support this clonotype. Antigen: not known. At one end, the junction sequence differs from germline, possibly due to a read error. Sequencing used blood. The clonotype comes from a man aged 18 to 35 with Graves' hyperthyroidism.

The CDR3 loop is CVSRGPVQETQYF. The CDR3, as DNA: TGTGTCAGCCGGGGGCCAGTACAAGAGACCCAGTACTTC. The gene calls are TRBV28 and TRBJ2-5; either TRBD1 or TRBD2 may fit D (6 bases each). The CDR3 is made up of 13 amino acids. In germline, CDR1 is MDHEN, CDR2 SYDVKM.